The subject of this entry is one TCR beta chain. Its recognized antigen is unknown. Base quality data are lacking; no much larger clone is found one base away. This entry is derived from a study of shared clonotypes between healthy human individuals (dated by TCRdb to 2020 to 2021). For the study in its entirety: Three men and two women, aged 18 to 49 years, made up the cohort. Per donor, leukapheresis produced somewhere between about 0.85 and 8.9 billion PBMCs. Different laboratories and diverse techniques were used to prepare libraries and sequence TCR repertoires, to increase sequencing depth and limit assay-specific biases. For each donor, three plates each were used for CD4 naive and CD4 memory, two plates were used for CD8 naive, and one plate was used for CD8 memory. The study deeply sequenced blood TCR repertoires of about five healthy adults to estimate repertoire size and the extent of clonotype sharing between individuals.

Using the deep immunoSEQ assay, TCR CDR3 regions were amplified from genomic DNA by multiplex PCR. Extracted genomic DNA from each cell subset was spread evenly across all wells of several immunoSEQ 96-well plates, with each plate serving as a replicate. For sorted subsets, each replicate PCR was loaded with 200 ng genomic DNA, equivalent to 25,000 to 35,000 T cell genomes. Purified libraries were measured with a Qubit 3.0 fluorometer, size-checked on a Bioanalyzer 2100, and measured again with the KAPA Library Quantification kit. Each immunoSEQ 96-well plate was sequenced on its own single-read 150-cycle Illumina NextSeq 550 flow cell. As for the authors' bioinformatics: Because the immunoSEQ output held only junctional sequences and lacked quality scores, the filtering could not match the filtering applied to full-length reads. To assign V/J genes and CDR3, sequences were annotated against IMGT germline references using PyIR, a Python wrapper for IgBLAST v1.9. Reads with weak V/J assignments (E-value above 1e-6), missing CDR3, stop codons, out-of-frame junctions, or ambiguous translated residues were removed. A V3J clonotype was defined by an identical inferred V gene, J gene, and CDR3 amino acid sequence. To compute the percentage overlap between repertoires, the number of shared unique clonotypes was divided by the size of the smaller repertoire. Repertoire richness was assessed with RTK rarefaction, the Chao1 estimator, and Recon v2.1 estimates of unobserved clonotypes. Generation probabilities were computed with OLGA for all TCRbeta clonotypes obtained by the gDNA method from four donors. The clones in this table, taken by TCRdb from immuneACCESS, are in-frame only. Not every clone is retained; where verified, under half of the shortfall comes from an unresolved V gene, and the cause of the rest is unknown. The V and J calls and clone size come from that table; D and trimming were worked out from the DNA. Across this sample there are around 2.5 million clones, with roughly 93% seen only once. Approximately 0.36% of the sample is held by the ten biggest clonotypes.

Beyond this particular receptor, the publication reports: Even with the large sequencing depth, rarefaction of the sorted-subset datasets indicated that sequencing was incomplete. Naive subsets generally had larger estimated clonotype richness than memory subsets did. The genetic and exposure-history diversity represented was limited by the small number of donors. Compared with non-shared clonotypes, clonotypes shared by all four sorted-subset donors had higher generation probabilities. When a handful of donors were compared, the shared fraction of clonotypes was 5% to 6.5% for naive CD4, 3.5% for naive CD8, about 2.5% for memory CD4, and less than 0.45% for memory CD8. Sampling was restricted to blood, and TCR repertoires in tissue are likely to differ from TCR repertoires in blood. Pairwise subsampling led to the expectation that sequencing depth would affect the degree of clonotype sharing among donors.

Healthy HIV-negative adults with no recently reported acute infections or vaccinations were included as donors. All donors were Caucasian adults living in Nashville, Tennessee, USA. CD4+ T cells were enriched through magnetic negative selection, after which naive cells were positively selected on CD45RA and the remaining negative fraction served as the memory subset. After blood collection by leukapheresis, PBMCs were isolated using Ficoll-Histopaque density gradient centrifugation and then cryopreserved in the vapor phase of liquid nitrogen. Purity and quantity of every magnetically sorted T cell population were checked by analytical flow cytometry. Genomic DNA was isolated from every sorted fraction and measured by UV absorbance on a Nanodrop 2000c. The CDR3 starts with the cysteine, ends with the phenylalanine, and has 14 residues. Of all the DNA, just the CDR3 is kept, 42 bases in frame from base 1. Relative to germline, V is 7 bases shorter and J is 5 bases shorter, with 17 bases between their ends. The germline V gene gives CDR1 as MDHEN and CDR2 as SYDVKM.

The chain employs TRBV28 and TRBJ2-5; the best D guess is TRBD2, with 7 bases matching. The sequenced sample was naive CD4+ T cells from PBMCs. The cell subset or site label, as the study defines it: CD45RA+ positively selected. The source of this sequence is a man between 18 and 35 years old in good health. Some clones in this sample may be carry-over from other donors' samples. The CDR3 reads CASTLWGRGETQYF. The DNA reads as follows: TGTGCCAGCACCCTGTGGGGGCGGGGGGAGACCCAGTACTTC.